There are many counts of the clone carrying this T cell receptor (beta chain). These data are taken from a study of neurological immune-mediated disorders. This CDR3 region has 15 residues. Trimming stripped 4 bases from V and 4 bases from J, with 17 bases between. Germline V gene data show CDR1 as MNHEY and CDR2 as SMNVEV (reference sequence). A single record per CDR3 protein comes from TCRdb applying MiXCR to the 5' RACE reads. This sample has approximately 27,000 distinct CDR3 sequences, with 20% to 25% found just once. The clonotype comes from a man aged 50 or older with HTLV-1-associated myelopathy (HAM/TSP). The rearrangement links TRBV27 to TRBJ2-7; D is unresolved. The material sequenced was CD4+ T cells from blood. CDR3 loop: CASSSPRIAPYEQYF. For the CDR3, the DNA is TGTGCCAGCAGTTCCCCCCGGATAGCTCCGTACGAGCAGTACTTC.